A selection of T cell receptor beta chains follows, all from one sample in a study of T cell repertoires in cytomegalovirus infection. TCRdb analysed the reads with MiXCR anew, one entry per CDR3 protein. This sample has tens of thousands of distinct CDR3 sequences, with around 20% found just once. What these receptors recognize is not known. The source material was CD8+ T cells from cultured PBMCs, sampled from culture after CMV antigen stimulation. The receptors shown here come from a human donor in good health (CMV status not recorded). Some clones in this sample may be carry-over from other donors' samples. The CDR3 runs from the conserved cysteine through the conserved F or W. A D gene is named only where the DNA matches it firmly. Expanded clones get a size class; other rows say once, few or many, or leave the size out.

j_call	v_call	d_call	clone_size	cdr3_aa	cdr3_nt
TRBJ1-1	TRBV27	.	few	CASSLSRAVMNTEAFF	TGTGCCAGCAGTTTAAGCAGGGCAGTGATGAACACTGAAGCTTTCTTT
TRBJ2-7	TRBV7-9	.	.	CASSLKGRKTDEQYF	TGTGCCAGCAGCTTAAAGGGCAGGAAAACAGACGAGCAGTACTTC
TRBJ2-4	TRBV7-9	.	few	CASSPSRGSKNIQYF	TGTGCCAGCAGCCCATCCCGGGGATCCAAAAACATTCAGTACTTC
TRBJ1-6	TRBV7-2	.	few	CASSLERAPNSPLHF	TGTGCCAGCAGCTTAGAACGGGCCCCAAATTCACCCCTCCACTTT
TRBJ2-1	TRBV7-9	.	many	CASSLVWADYNEQFF	TGTGCCAGCAGCTTAGTCTGGGCAGACTACAATGAGCAGTTCTTC
TRBJ2-1	TRBV7-2	.	.	CASSLGTTTYNEQFF	TGTGCCAGCAGCTTGGGAACTACCACCTACAATGAGCAGTTCTTC
TRBJ1-5	TRBV28	.	many	CASSSGGNQPQHF	TGTGCCAGCAGCAGTGGAGGGAATCAGCCCCAGCATTTT
TRBJ2-1	TRBV7-6	.	.	CASSGSGTAYNEQFF	TGTGCCAGCAGTGGTAGCGGAACTGCCTACAATGAGCAGTTCTTC
TRBJ1-2	TRBV10-2	.	.	CASSGLLQRDYGYTF	TGCGCCAGCAGTGGTTTACTGCAGCGGGACTATGGCTACACCTTC
TRBJ2-3	TRBV7-9	.	few	CASSSGRQYF	TGTGCCAGCAGTTCGGGACGACAGTATTTT
TRBJ1-1	TRBV4-1	TRBD1	few	CASTTGMNTEAFF	TGCGCCAGTACGACAGGGATGAACACTGAAGCTTTCTTT
TRBJ2-5	TRBV10-3	.	few	CAISEGRPTGETQYF	TGTGCCATCAGTGAGGGGCGCCCAACGGGCGAGACCCAGTACTTC
TRBJ2-7	TRBV12-3/TRBV12-4	TRBD2	.	CASSPRGEGYEQYF	TGTGCCAGCAGTCCACGGGGGGAAGGGTACGAGCAGTACTTC
TRBJ2-1	TRBV5-1	.	few	CASSNEKMYNEQFF	TGCGCCAGCAGCAACGAGAAAATGTACAATGAGCAGTTCTTC
TRBJ1-1	TRBV28	.	few	CASRDTMNTEAFF	TGTGCCAGCCGGGACACCATGAACACTGAAGCTTTCTTT
TRBJ1-2	TRBV7-2	.	.	CASSLPSTGYDGYTF	TGTGCCAGCAGCTTACCGTCGACAGGTTACGATGGCTACACCTTC
TRBJ2-7	TRBV6-1	TRBD2	few	CASSEGTSGGYEQYF	TGTGCCAGCAGTGAAGGGACTAGCGGGGGCTACGAGCAGTACTTC
TRBJ2-1	TRBV7-9	.	many	CASSLAGTYNEQFF	TGTGCCAGCAGCTTAGCTGGGACTTACAATGAGCAGTTCTTC
TRBJ1-6	TRBV12-3/TRBV12-4	TRBD1	.	CASSWDSDNSPLHF	TGTGCCAGCAGTTGGGACAGCGATAATTCACCCCTCCACTTT
TRBJ1-5	TRBV6-5	.	.	CASSYPARDSNQPQHF	TGTGCCAGCAGTTACCCCGCGAGGGATAGCAATCAGCCCCAGCATTTT
TRBJ1-1	TRBV7-2	TRBD1	.	CASSLDRVWFNTEAFF	TGTGCCAGCAGCTTGGACAGGGTGTGGTTCAACACTGAAGCTTTCTTT
TRBJ1-5	TRBV28	.	many	CASSREGFGTQVSNQPQHF	TGTGCCAGCAGTCGAGAGGGATTCGGGACACAAGTTAGCAATCAGCCCCAGCATTTT
TRBJ2-6	TRBV7-3	.	.	CASSLFKGEFTSGANVLTF	TGTGCCAGCAGCTTATTTAAAGGGGAATTTACCTCTGGGGCCAACGTCCTGACTTTC
TRBJ1-1	TRBV11-1	.	many	CASSLASILLETEAFF	TGTGCCAGCAGCTTAGCCTCCATCCTACTAGAGACTGAAGCTTTCTTT
TRBJ2-5	TRBV13	.	few	CASSGYQETQYF	TGTGCCAGCAGCGGATACCAAGAGACCCAGTACTTC
TRBJ1-1	TRBV7-2	.	few	CASSPGLLGTEAFF	TGTGCCAGCAGCCCGGGACTTTTGGGCACTGAAGCTTTCTTT
TRBJ1-1	TRBV7-8	.	few	CASSYSGIENTEAFF	TGTGCCAGCAGCTACAGCGGAATTGAGAACACTGAAGCTTTCTTT
TRBJ2-1	TRBV27	.	few	CASSLSSGNNEQFF	TGTGCCAGCAGTTTATCATCCGGAAACAATGAGCAGTTCTTC
TRBJ1-1	TRBV6-7	.	few	CASSYLGVNTEAFF	TGTGCCAGCAGTTACTTAGGGGTTAACACTGAAGCTTTCTTT
TRBJ2-5	TRBV20-1	.	few	CSARDFEAQETQYF	TGCAGTGCTAGAGATTTTGAGGCCCAAGAGACCCAGTACTTC
TRBJ1-1	TRBV12-3/TRBV12-4	TRBD1	few	CASHRTGTLTTEAFF	TGTGCCAGTCACAGGACAGGGACCCTAACCACTGAAGCTTTCTTT
TRBJ2-2	TRBV10-3	.	once	CAISVYSPDRNTGELFF	TGTGCCATCAGTGTTTACAGCCCTGACAGGAACACCGGGGAGCTGTTTTTT
TRBJ1-1	TRBV12-3/TRBV12-4	.	.	CASSPGTNTEAFF	TGTGCCAGCAGTCCCGGGACTAACACTGAAGCTTTCTTT
TRBJ1-1	TRBV5-6	.	few	CASSLVDTVNTEAFF	TGTGCCAGCAGCTTGGTCGACACCGTGAACACTGAAGCTTTCTTT
TRBJ2-2	TRBV4-2	.	few	CASSQVAGTGELFF	TGTGCCAGCAGCCAAGTAGCCGGTACCGGGGAGCTGTTTTTT
TRBJ1-1	TRBV6-6	.	.	CASSYQGLNTEAFF	TGTGCCAGCAGTTATCAGGGTTTGAACACTGAAGCTTTCTTT
TRBJ1-1	TRBV7-9	.	many	CASRRDGTKTFF	TGTGCCAGCAGACGTGATGGGACCAAAACTTTCTTT
TRBJ1-5	TRBV7-8	TRBD1	few	CASSLTTGNNQPQHF	TGTGCCAGCAGCTTAACGACAGGGAACAATCAGCCCCAGCATTTT
TRBJ2-7	TRBV9	.	.	CASSAGDGTSYEQYF	TGTGCCAGCAGCGCTGGAGACGGGACCTCCTACGAGCAGTACTTC
TRBJ1-2	TRBV12-3/TRBV12-4	.	.	CASSLYDYGYTF	TGTGCCAGCAGCTTATATGACTATGGCTACACCTTC
TRBJ2-5	TRBV7-2	.	few	CASSLEEFGRVGETQYF	TGTGCCAGCAGCTTAGAAGAGTTTGGCCGCGTCGGGGAGACCCAGTACTTC
TRBJ2-1	TRBV7-9	TRBD2	.	CASSGSGTTEREQFF	TGTGCCAGCAGCGGATCCGGGACTACCGAGCGTGAGCAGTTCTTC
TRBJ2-1	TRBV7-3	.	.	CASSPMPGRTYNEQFF	TGTGCCAGCAGCCCCATGCCGGGGAGGACCTACAATGAGCAGTTCTTC